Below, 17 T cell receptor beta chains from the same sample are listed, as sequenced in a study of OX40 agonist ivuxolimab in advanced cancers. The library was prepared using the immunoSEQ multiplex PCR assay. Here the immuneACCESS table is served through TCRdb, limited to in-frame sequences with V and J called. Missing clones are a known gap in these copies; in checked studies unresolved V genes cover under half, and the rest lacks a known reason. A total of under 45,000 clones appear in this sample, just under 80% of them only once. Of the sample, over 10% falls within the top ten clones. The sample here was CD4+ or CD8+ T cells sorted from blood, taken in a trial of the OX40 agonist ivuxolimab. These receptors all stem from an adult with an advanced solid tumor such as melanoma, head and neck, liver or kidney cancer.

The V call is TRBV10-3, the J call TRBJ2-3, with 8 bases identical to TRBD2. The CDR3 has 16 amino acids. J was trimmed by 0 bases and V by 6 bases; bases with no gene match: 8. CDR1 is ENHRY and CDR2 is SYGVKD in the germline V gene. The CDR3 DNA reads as TGTGCCATCAGGGCGGGTAGCGGGGCTAGCACAGATACGCAGTATTTT. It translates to CAIRAGSGASTDTQYF.

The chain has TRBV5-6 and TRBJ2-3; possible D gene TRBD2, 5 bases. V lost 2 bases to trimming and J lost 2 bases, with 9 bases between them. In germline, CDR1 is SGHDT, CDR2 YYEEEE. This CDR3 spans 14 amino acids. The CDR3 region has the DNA TGTGCCAGCAGCTTTATGAGGGACACAGATACGCAGTATTTT. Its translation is CASSFMRDTDTQYF.

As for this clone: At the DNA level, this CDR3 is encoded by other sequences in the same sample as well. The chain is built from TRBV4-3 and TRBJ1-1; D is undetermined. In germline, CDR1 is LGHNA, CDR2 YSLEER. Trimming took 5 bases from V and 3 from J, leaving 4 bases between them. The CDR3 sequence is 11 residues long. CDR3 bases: TGCGCCAGCAGCAGAGACACTGAAGCTTTCTTT. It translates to CASSRDTEAFF.

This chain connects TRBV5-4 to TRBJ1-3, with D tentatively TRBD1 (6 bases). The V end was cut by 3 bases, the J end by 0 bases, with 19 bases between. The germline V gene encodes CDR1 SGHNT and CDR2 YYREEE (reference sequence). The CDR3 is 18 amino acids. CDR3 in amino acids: CASSSWGGGRLSGNTIYF. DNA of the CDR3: TGTGCCAGCAGCTCCTGGGGGGGCGGCCGCCTCTCTGGAAACACCATATATTTT.

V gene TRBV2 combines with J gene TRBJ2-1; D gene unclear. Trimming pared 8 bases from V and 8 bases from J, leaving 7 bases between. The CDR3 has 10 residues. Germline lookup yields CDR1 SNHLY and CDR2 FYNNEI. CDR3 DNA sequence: TGTGCCAGCGCTTGGGATGAGCAGTTCTTC. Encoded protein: CASAWDEQFF.

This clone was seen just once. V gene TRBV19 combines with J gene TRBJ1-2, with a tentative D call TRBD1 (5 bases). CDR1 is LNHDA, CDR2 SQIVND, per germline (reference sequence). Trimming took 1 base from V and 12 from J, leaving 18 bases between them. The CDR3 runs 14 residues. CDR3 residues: CASSIGGTDSDNTF. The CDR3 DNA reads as TGTGCCAGTAGTATAGGTGGGACGGATAGCGACAACACCTTC.

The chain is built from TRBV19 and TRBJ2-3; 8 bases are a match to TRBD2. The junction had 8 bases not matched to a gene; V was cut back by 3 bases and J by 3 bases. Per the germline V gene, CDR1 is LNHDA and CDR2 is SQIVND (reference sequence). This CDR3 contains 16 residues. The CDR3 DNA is TGTGCCAGTAGTATTACCCCGGGAGGGGGGACAGATACGCAGTATTTT. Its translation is CASSITPGGGTDTQYF.

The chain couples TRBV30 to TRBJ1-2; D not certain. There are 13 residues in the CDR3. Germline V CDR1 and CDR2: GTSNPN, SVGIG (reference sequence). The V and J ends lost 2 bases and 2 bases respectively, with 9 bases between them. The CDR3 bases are TGTGCCTGGAGTAGTGGCAGGAACTATGGCTACACCTTC. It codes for CAWSSGRNYGYTF.

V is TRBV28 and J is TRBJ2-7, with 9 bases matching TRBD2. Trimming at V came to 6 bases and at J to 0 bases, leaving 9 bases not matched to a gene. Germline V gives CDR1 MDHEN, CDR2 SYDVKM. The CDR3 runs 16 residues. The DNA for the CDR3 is TGTGCCAGCAGGAGTAGCGGGGGCCTTATCTCCTACGAGCAGTACTTC. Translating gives CASRSSGGLISYEQYF. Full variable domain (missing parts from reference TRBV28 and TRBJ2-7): DVKVTQSSRYLVKRTGEKVFLECVQDMDHENMFWYRQDPGLGLRLIYFSYDVKMKEKGDIPEGYSVSREKKERFSLILESASTNQTSMYLCASRSSGGLISYEQYFGPGTRLTVT.

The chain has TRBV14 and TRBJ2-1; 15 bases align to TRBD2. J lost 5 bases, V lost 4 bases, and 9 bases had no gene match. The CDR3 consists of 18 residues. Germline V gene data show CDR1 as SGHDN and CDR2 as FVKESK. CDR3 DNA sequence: TGTGCCAGCAGCCCCCTTAGGACTAGCGGGAGGGGCAACAATGAGCAGTTCTTC. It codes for CASSPLRTSGRGNNEQFF.

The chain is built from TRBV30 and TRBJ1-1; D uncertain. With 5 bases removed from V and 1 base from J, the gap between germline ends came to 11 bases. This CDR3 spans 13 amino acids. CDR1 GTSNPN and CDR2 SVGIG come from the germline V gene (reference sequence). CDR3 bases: TGTGCCTGGGCCAAAACGGCGAACACTGAAGCTTTCTTT. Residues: CAWAKTANTEAFF.

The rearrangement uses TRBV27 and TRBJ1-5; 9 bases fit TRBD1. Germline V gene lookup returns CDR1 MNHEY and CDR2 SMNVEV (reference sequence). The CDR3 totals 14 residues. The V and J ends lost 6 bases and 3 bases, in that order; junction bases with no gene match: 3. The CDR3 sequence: CASSRDRVNQPQHF. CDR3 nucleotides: TGTGCCAGCAGCCGGGACAGGGTCAATCAGCCCCAGCATTTT.

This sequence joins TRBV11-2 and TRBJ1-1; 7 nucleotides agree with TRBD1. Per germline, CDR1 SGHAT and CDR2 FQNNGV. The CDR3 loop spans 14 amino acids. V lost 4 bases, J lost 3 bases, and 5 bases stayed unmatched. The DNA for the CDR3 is TGTGCCAGCAGCTATAAACAGGGGTACACTGAAGCTTTCTTT. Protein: CASSYKQGYTEAFF.

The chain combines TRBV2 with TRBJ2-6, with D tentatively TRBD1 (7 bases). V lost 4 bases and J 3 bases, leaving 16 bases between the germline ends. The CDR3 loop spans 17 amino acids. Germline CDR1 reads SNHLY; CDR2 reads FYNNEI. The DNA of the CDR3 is TGTGCCAGCAGTGTAAATCAGGGGGGATTTGGGGCCAACGTCCTGACTTTC. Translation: CASSVNQGGFGANVLTF.

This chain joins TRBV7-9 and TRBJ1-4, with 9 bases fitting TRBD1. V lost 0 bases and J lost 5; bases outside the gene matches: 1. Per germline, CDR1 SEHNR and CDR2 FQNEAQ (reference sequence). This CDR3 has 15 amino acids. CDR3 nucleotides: TGTGCCAGCAGCTTAGCCGGGACAGGGAATGAAAAACTGTTTTTT. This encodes CASSLAGTGNEKLFF. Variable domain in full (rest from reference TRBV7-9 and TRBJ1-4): DTGVSQNPRHKITKRGQNVTFRCDPISEHNRLYWYRQTLGQGPEFLTYFQNEAQLEKSRLLSDRFSAERPKGSFSTLEIQRTEQGDSAMYLCASSLAGTGNEKLFFGSGTQLSVL.

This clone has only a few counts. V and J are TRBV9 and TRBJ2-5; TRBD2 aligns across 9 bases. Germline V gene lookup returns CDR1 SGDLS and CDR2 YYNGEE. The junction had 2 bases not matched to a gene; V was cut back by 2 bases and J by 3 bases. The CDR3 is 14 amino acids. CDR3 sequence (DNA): TGTGCCAGCAGCGTTAGCGGGAGAAAAGAGACCCAGTACTTC. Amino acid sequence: CASSVSGRKETQYF.

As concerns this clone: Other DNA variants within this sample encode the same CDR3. CDR3 in amino acids: CASRGNTEAFF. The CDR3 DNA reads TGTGCCAGCAGGGGGAACACTGAAGCTTTCTTT. The V and J genes are TRBV28 and TRBJ1-1, with D unclear. The CDR3 spans 11 residues. Looked up from germline, CDR1 is MDHEN and CDR2 is SYDVKM. Trimming removed 6 bases from V and 1 base from J, with 3 bases in between.